This T cell receptor beta chain was obtained from a study of blood T cell repertoires in COVID-19. For the study at large: Italy, Spain and the United States were the sources of the convalescent and acute COVID-19 samples.

Sequencing was performed with immunoSEQ multiplex PCR; in TCRdb, only in-frame clones are kept and a portion is missing. This table holds some 270,000 clones, 84% found once. Germline-derived CDR1 and CDR2 are ENHRY and SYGVKD. The CDR3 is 14 residues long. V shed 7 bases and J shed 4 bases, with 16 bases lying between them. This clone was observed once. The chain links TRBV10-3 to TRBJ1-2; D possibly corresponds to TRBD1 (6 bases). Material for sequencing was peripheral blood. This sequence was found in a woman aged 40 to 49 who had recovered from COVID-19. The CDR3, as DNA: TGTGCCATCAACACAGGGTCCCCCTCCTATGGCTACACCTTC. The encoded protein is CAINTGSPSYGYTF.